This is a list of T cell receptor beta chains from one sample in a study of control samples from healthy donors and cancer patients. Method: immunoSEQ multiplex PCR; TCRdb's copy keeps in-frame clones and lacks some. The sample consists of approximately 160,000 clones, roughly 92% of them appearing once. Sequences were obtained from blood. Source of these receptors: a woman aged 18 to 35 in good health. CDR3s include the opening cysteine and the closing phenylalanine or tryptophan.

CDR3aa,v_gene,j_gene
CATSRSGSPLHF,TRBV15,TRBJ1-6
CSAVTDSSTDTQYF,TRBV29-1,TRBJ2-3
CASSAQRGTEAFF,TRBV11-1,TRBJ1-1
CATSRPQGLAGEGGTDTQYF,TRBV15,TRBJ2-3
CASSSRPATNEKLFF,TRBV6-2/TRBV6-3,TRBJ1-4
CASSQEAGVQGLYGYTF,TRBV3-1/TRBV3-2,TRBJ1-2
CASSQRGTGDQPQHF,TRBV19,TRBJ1-5
CAISAGLLRVTEAFF,TRBV10-3,TRBJ1-1
CSVVGGDGEIGYGYTF,TRBV29-1,TRBJ1-2
CASSLVSGNQPQHF,TRBV27,TRBJ1-5
CASSSADRMGKYF,TRBV6-5,TRBJ2-7
CASSIGANQPQHF,TRBV19,TRBJ1-5
CASSLSMNTEAFF,TRBV11-2,TRBJ1-1
CASSPIGDRAGSDTEAFF,TRBV18,TRBJ1-1
CASSDSGGGANVLTF,TRBV6-4,TRBJ2-6
CASKTGGAYNEQFF,TRBV6-5,TRBJ2-1
CASGLGGTASTDTQYF,TRBV12-5,TRBJ2-3
CASSFREGGGQYEQYF,TRBV25-1,TRBJ2-7
CATSRDRRSTNYGYTF,TRBV15,TRBJ1-2
CASTPRGRNDQPQHF,TRBV19,TRBJ1-5
CASSLVASGDVELFF,TRBV5-1,TRBJ2-2
CASSLVGGTDTEAFF,TRBV28,TRBJ1-1
CASSIGGNTEAFF,TRBV19,TRBJ1-1
CASGGRVPREETQYF,TRBV2,TRBJ2-5
CASSQDPRSQETQYF,TRBV4-3,TRBJ2-5
CASSKRGDRKNLSSYQPQHF,TRBV21-1,TRBJ1-5
CASSLDDTEAFF,TRBV7-9,TRBJ1-1
CASSLDGSSLRGGYTF,TRBV7-2,TRBJ1-2
CASSIRDRVAGRQPQHF,TRBV19,TRBJ1-5
CSVDGGGRRGTGELFF,TRBV29-1,TRBJ2-2
CAIRPDRDSEAFF,TRBV10-3,TRBJ1-1
CASSPPGTEEKLFF,TRBV19,TRBJ1-4
CASSLARTGVGGNYGYTF,TRBV7-8,TRBJ1-2
CASSLISEKLFF,TRBV7-9,TRBJ1-4
CASSLVLYRSREGREQYF,TRBV7-8,TRBJ2-7
CAIGSRGSPHGYTF,TRBV10-3,TRBJ1-2
CASSLQPTSGTNEKLFF,TRBV5-1,TRBJ1-4
CASSFSPGEQYF,TRBV5-1,TRBJ2-7
CATSRVGGGPSTDTQYF,TRBV15,TRBJ2-3
CASIGTPNSGANVLTF,TRBV2,TRBJ2-6
CASSPGGTERTEAFF,TRBV4-3,TRBJ1-1
CASSRDRYGPQHF,TRBV7-8,TRBJ1-5
CASGQGKFDTQYF,TRBV6-5,TRBJ2-3
CASSLARAVEQYF,TRBV5-6,TRBJ2-7
CAISGTGSLSTDTQYF,TRBV10-3,TRBJ2-3
CASSIDTAPLHF,TRBV19,TRBJ1-6
CASSQVRRTSPHEQYF,TRBV4-1,TRBJ2-7
CASSPLGLEQFF,TRBV18,TRBJ2-1
CASSLEIVQETQYF,TRBV11-2,TRBJ2-5
CASSLGTGDYNEQFF,TRBV5-1,TRBJ2-1
CASSYSRRRSPLHF,TRBV6-2/TRBV6-3,TRBJ1-6
CASSEAERDTQYF,TRBV2,TRBJ2-3
CASSRTGNQPQHF,TRBV12-3/TRBV12-4,TRBJ1-5
CATSPTTGGEKLFF,TRBV15,TRBJ1-4
CASSQRDFNEKLFF,TRBV4-2,TRBJ1-4
CASWGQGADEQYF,TRBV11-3,TRBJ2-7
CASRDRGRTDTQYF,TRBV19,TRBJ2-3